This TCR beta chain emerged from a study of T-cell memory formation after mild COVID-19. Study at large: TCR clustering was largely donor specific.

Study results and limitations: The pre-infection memory compartment contained some responding clones, suggesting cross-reactive memory joined.

V was shortened by 5 bases and J by 3 bases, with 10 bases between the two germline ends. In germline, CDR1 is SGHRS, CDR2 YFSETQ. The CDR3 length is 13 residues. About this clonotype itself: The antigen is undetermined.

TCRdb used MiXCR to reprocess the 5' RACE reads, holding one entry per CDR3 protein. The sample lists tens of thousands of distinct CDR3 sequences, 7.4% occurring once. Sequencing was carried out using PBMCs or a T cell subset sorted from them (not recorded which). V gene TRBV5-1 combines with J gene TRBJ2-3; a weak D match, TRBD1 (5 bases). This clonotype originated in an adult woman who had mild COVID-19 (a few samples of this study predate the infection). Cell type and time point are not known. The CDR3: CASRLTVTDTQYF. CDR3 DNA sequence: TGCGCCAGCAGACTGACAGTAACAGATACGCAGTATTTT.